This T cell receptor (beta chain) appears in the sequencing data of a study of cytomegalovirus exposure and HLA in healthy donors. The table lists this clone with a count of one. Its antigen remains unidentified. V lost 4 bases and J 0 bases, leaving 10 bases between the germline ends. Germline CDR1 reads SGHNT; CDR2 reads YENEEA. The CDR3 is 15 residues long. Nominally healthy donors provided the samples, though records likely missed some immune exposures. Study-wide results and limits: Among TCR beta chains of equal frequency, HLA-associated ones were more clonally expanded in a later analysis. Roughly uniform sequencing depth across donors was assumed, possibly incorrectly. Associated with HLA alleles at 0.05 false discovery rate in a later analysis were some 16,000 TCR beta sequences.

Researchers ran the PCR with 60 Vbeta and 13 Jbeta primers. Assay: immunoSEQ multiplex PCR; the TCRdb copy retains only in-frame clones and omits some. The data contain about 280,000 clones, roughly 90% of them seen just once; the ten biggest clones take up less than 2.5%. This sequence joins TRBV11-3 and TRBJ2-1; maybe TRBD2 (5 bases). The source is a young woman in good health and CMV-seronegative. The sample consisted of PBMCs. The CDR3 sequence: CASSSWGDSYNEQFF. In DNA form, the CDR3 reads TGTGCCAGCAGCTCGTGGGGAGACTCCTACAATGAGCAGTTCTTC.